This TCR beta chain was recorded in a study of tumor-infiltrating lymphocytes in primary liver carcinoma. Study overall: Surgical resection was used to treat these primary liver carcinoma patients. Study-wide results and limits: The top-250-clone fraction was significantly higher in tumors than in blood (p = 0.039).

For blood RNA, unsorted whole blood served as the source, and germline DNA was extracted too. The germline CDR1 and CDR2 sequences are KGHDR and SFDVKD. The CDR3 extends over 17 amino acids. Production of TCR beta cDNA used roughly 480 ng total RNA together with a constant-region primer. Libraries of TCR beta came from three nested multiplex PCR rounds with slightly modified ARM-PCR. Both of the initial two PCR rounds ran for nine to eleven cycles and employed TRBV1-TRBV30 forward primers alongside a C-beta reverse primer. TCRdb processed the multiplex PCR reads anew with MiXCR; each CDR3 protein has one entry. The data hold 150,000 to 200,000 distinct CDR3 sequences, with approximately 65% observed a single time. About this clonotype itself: Its antigen is unidentified. One end of the junction varies from germline; a read error may be responsible.

The chain links TRBV24-1 to TRBJ2-2; TRBD2 agrees at 7 bases. The sample taken for sequencing was peripheral blood. The TCR comes from a woman aged 55-69 years with primary liver carcinoma and hepatitis B virus infection. The CDR3 spells CTTRASGARGITGELFF. As DNA, the CDR3 is TGTACCACCAGAGCTAGCGGCGCACGTGGGATCACCGGGGAGCTGTTTTTT.